This T cell receptor (beta chain) was captured in a study of cytomegalovirus exposure and HLA in healthy donors. Findings and limits, study-wide: Common viral pathogens seemed to be connected with several of the most significant clusters, according to a later analysis. There were some V segments, including TRBV6-2 and TRBV6-3, excluded as indistinguishable.

Each donor's status was that of a healthy bone marrow donor. PCR used 60 Vbeta primers and 13 Jbeta primers. Data came from immunoSEQ multiplex PCR; TCRdb stores just in-frame clones and leaves some out. The sample shows over 150,000 clones, approximately 70% of them seen only once. About this clone: The antigen remains undetermined.

This CDR3 has 19 residues. J lost 6 bases, V lost 1 base, and 21 bases had no gene match. Looked up from germline, CDR1 is SGHTA and CDR2 is FQGNSA. Input material: PBMCs. The genes are TRBV7-2 and TRBJ2-7; 7 nucleotides line up with TRBD2. This sequence originates from a woman in her forties in good health and CMV-seropositive. This chain's CDR3 is CASSLGPMWGGSGTGEQYF. In DNA, the CDR3 is TGTGCCAGCAGCTTAGGTCCTATGTGGGGCGGGAGTGGTACTGGCGAGCAGTACTTC.